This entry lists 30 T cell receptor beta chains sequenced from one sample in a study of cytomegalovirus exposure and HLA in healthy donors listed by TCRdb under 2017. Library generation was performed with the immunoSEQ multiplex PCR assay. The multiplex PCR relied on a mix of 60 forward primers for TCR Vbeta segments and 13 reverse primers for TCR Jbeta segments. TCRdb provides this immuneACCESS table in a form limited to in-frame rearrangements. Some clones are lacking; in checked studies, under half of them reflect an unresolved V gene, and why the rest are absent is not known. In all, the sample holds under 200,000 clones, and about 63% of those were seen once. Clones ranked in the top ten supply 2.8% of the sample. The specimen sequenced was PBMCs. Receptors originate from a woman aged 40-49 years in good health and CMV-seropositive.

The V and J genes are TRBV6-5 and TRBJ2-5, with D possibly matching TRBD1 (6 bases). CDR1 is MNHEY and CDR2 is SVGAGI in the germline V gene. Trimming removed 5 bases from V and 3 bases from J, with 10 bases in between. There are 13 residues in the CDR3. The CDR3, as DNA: TGTGCCAGCAGTCAACAGGGAAAAGAGACCCAGTACTTC. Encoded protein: CASSQQGKETQYF.

CDR3: CASSQGTSQEYEQYF. The CDR3 region has the DNA TGTGCCAGCAGCCAGGGGACTAGCCAGGAATACGAGCAGTACTTC. This chain uses TRBV4-2 with TRBJ2-7, with 9 positions matching TRBD2. The germline V gene has CDR1 LGHNA and CDR2 YNFKEQ. CDR3 length: 15 residues. Trimming removed 3 bases from V and 4 bases from J; junction bases left unmatched: 7.

The CDR3 loop reads CASTNPRGDEKLFF. The CDR3 DNA reads TGTGCCAGCACTAACCCCAGGGGCGACGAAAAACTGTTTTTT. V is TRBV6-6 and J is TRBJ1-4; D possibly corresponds to TRBD1 (6 bases). The germline CDR1 and CDR2 sequences are MNHNY and SVGAGI (reference sequence). The V end was cut by 7 bases, the J end by 8 bases, with 17 bases between. The CDR3 sequence is 14 residues long.

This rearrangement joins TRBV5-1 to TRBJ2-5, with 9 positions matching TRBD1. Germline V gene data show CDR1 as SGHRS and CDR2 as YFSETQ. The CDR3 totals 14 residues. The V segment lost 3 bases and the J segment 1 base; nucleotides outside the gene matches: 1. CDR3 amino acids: CASSSGQGQETQYF. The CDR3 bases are TGCGCCAGCAGCTCGGGACAGGGCCAAGAGACCCAGTACTTC.

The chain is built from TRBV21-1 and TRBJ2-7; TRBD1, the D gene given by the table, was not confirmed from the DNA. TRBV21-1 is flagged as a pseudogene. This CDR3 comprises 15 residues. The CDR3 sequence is CASSKWGDRVYEQYF. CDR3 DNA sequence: TGTGCCAGCAGCAAATGGGGGGACAGGGTATACGAGCAGTACTTC.

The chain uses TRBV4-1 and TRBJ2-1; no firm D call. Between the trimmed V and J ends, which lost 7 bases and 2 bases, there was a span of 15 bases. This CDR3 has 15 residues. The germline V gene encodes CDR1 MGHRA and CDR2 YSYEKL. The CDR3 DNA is TGCGCCAGCACCACCAAGTACCCAGCCTACAATGAGCAGTTCTTC. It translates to CASTTKYPAYNEQFF.

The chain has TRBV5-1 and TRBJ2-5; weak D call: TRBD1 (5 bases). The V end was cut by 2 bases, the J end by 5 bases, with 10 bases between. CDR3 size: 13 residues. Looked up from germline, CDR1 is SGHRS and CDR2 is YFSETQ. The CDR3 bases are TGCGCCAGCAGCTTCCAGGGATTTGAGACCCAGTACTTC. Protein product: CASSFQGFETQYF.

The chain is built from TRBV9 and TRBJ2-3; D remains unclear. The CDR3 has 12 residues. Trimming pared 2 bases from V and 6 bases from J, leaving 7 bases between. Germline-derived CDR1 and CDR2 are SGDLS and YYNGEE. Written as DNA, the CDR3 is TGTGCCAGCAGCGTCCAGGCGGATACGCAGTATTTT. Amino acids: CASSVQADTQYF.

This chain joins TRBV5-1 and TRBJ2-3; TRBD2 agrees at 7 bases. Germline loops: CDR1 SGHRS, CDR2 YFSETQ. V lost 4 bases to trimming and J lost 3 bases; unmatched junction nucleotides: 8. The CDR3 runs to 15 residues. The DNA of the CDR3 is TGCGCCAGCAGCGAGAGCGGGAAAGGGACAGATACGCAGTATTTT. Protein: CASSESGKGTDTQYF. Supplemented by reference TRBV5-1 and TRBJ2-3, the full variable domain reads KAGVTQTPRYLIKTRGQQVTLSCSPISGHRSVSWYQQTPGQGLQFLFEYFSETQRNKGNFPGRFSGRQFSNSRSEMNVSTLELGDSALYLCASSESGKGTDTQYFGPGTRLTVL.

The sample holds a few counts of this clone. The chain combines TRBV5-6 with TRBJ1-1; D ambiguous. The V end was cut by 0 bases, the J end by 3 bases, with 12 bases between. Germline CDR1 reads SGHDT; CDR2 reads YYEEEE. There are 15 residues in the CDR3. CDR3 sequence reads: CASSLGAGGDTEAFF. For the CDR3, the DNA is TGTGCCAGCAGCTTGGGGGCGGGTGGCGACACTGAAGCTTTCTTT.

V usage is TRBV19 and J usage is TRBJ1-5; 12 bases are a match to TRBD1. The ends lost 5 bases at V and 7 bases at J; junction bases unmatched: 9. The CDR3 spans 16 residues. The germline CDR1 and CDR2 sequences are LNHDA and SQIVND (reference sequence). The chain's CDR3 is CASSAGDRGQGQPQHF. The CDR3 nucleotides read TGTGCCAGTAGTGCTGGGGACAGGGGGCAGGGGCAGCCCCAGCATTTT.

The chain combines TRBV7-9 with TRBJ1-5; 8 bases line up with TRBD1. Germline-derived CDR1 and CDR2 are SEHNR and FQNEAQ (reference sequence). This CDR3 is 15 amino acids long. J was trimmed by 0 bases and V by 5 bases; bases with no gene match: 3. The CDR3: CASSQDRGSNQPQHF. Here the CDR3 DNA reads TGTGCCAGCAGCCAAGACAGGGGTAGCAATCAGCCCCAGCATTTT.

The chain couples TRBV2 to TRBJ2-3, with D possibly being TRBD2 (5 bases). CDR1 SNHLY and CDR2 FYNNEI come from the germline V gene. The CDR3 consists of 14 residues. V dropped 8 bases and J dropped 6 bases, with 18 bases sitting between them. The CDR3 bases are TGTGCCAGCTCCTCGAAGGTCGGGGTCGATACGCAGTATTTT. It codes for CASSSKVGVDTQYF.

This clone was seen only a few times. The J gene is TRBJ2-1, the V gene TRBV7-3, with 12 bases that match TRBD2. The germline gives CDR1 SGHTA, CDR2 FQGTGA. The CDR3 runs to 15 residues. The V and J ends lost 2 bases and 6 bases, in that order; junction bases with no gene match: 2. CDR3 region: CASSLLAGGANEQFF. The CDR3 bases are TGTGCCAGCAGCTTACTAGCGGGGGGGGCCAATGAGCAGTTCTTC.

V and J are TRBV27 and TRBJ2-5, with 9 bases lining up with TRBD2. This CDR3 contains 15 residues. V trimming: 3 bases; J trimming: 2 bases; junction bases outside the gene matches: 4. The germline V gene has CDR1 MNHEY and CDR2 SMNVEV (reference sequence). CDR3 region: CASSFVTSGQETQYF. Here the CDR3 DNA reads TGTGCCAGCAGTTTCGTAACTAGCGGGCAAGAGACCCAGTACTTC.

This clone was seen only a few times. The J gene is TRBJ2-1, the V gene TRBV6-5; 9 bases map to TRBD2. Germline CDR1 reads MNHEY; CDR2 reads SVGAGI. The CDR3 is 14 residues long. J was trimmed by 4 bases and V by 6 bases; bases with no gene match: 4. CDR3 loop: CASRLAGVYNEQFF. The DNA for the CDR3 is TGTGCCAGCAGGTTAGCGGGGGTATACAATGAGCAGTTCTTC.

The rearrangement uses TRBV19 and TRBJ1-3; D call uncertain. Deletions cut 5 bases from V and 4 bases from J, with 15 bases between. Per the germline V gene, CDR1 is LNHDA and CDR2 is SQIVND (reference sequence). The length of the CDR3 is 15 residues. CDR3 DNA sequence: TGTGCCAGTAGTTTCGGACTCGAAGGGGGAAACACCATATATTTT. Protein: CASSFGLEGGNTIYF.

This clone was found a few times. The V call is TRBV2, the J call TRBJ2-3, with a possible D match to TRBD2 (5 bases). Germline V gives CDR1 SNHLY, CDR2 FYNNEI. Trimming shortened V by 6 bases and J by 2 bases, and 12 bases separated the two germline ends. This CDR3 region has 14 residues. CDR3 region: CASSKLGNTDTQYF. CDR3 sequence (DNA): TGTGCCAGCAGCAAACTAGGGAACACAGATACGCAGTATTTT. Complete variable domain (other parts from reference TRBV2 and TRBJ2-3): EPEVTQTPSHQVTQMGQEVILRCVPISNHLYFYWYRQILGQKVEFLVSFYNNEISEKSEIFDDQFSVERPDGSNFTLKIRSTKLEDSAMYFCASSKLGNTDTQYFGPGTRLTVL.

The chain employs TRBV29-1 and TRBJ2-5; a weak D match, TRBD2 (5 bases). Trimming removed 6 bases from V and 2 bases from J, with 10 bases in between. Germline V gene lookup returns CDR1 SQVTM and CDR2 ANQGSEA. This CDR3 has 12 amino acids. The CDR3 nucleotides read TGCAGCGTCGCCGACTATCAAGAGACCCAGTACTTC. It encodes CSVADYQETQYF.

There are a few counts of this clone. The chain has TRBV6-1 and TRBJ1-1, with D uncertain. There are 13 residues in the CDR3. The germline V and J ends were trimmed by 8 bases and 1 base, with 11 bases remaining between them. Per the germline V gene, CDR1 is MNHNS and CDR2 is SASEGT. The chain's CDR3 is CASARVANTEAFF. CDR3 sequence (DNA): TGTGCCAGCGCCCGTGTAGCGAACACTGAAGCTTTCTTT.

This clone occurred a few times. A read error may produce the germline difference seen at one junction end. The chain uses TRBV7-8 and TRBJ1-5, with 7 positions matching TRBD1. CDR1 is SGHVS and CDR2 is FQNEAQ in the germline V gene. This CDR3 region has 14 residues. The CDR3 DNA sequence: TGTGCCAGCAGCGTCGACAGGGTTAATCAGCCCCAGAATTTT. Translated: CASSVDRVNQPQNF.

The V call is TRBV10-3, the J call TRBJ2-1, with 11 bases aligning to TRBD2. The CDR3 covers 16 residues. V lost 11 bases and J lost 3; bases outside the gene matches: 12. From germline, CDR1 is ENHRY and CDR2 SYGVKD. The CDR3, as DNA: TGTGCCGGGGGGGGGATAGGACTAGCGGGCTACAATGAGCAGTTCTTC. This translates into CAGGGIGLAGYNEQFF.

The CDR3, as DNA: TGTGCCAGCAGCTTAGCAGGGGGCGGCAATGAGCAGTTCTTC. Translating gives CASSLAGGGNEQFF. This rearrangement joins TRBV7-2 to TRBJ2-1, with 7 bases fitting TRBD1. V trimming: 0 bases; J trimming: 6 bases; junction bases outside the gene matches: 2. Germline V gives CDR1 SGHTA, CDR2 FQGNSA. The CDR3 is 14 residues long.

CDR3: CASSKGGQGASSGNTIYF. CDR3 sequence (DNA): TGTGCCAGCAGCAAAGGTGGACAGGGGGCCTCCTCTGGAAACACCATATATTTT. The chain is built from TRBV21-1 and TRBJ1-3; the table's D call, TRBD1, was not checked against the DNA. TRBV21-1 is a recognized pseudogene. The CDR3 spans 18 residues.

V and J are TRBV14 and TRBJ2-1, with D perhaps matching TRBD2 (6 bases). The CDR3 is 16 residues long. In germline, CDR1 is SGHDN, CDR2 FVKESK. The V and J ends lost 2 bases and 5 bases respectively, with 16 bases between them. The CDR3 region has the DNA TGTGCCAGCAGCCAACTTGTACTAGCAGATAACAATGAGCAGTTCTTC. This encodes CASSQLVLADNNEQFF.

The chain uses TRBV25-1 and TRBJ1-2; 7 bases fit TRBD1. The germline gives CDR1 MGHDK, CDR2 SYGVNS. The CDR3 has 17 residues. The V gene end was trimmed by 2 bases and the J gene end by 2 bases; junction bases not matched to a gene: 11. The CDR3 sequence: CASSERGARGMNYGYTF. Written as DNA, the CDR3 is TGTGCCAGCAGTGAACGGGGAGCCAGGGGGATGAACTATGGCTACACCTTC.

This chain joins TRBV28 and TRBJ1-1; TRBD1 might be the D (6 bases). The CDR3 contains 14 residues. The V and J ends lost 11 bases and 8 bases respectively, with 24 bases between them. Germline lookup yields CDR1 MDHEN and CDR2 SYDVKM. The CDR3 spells CASPPDRLNPEAFF. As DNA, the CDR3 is TGTGCCTCACCCCCAGACAGGCTGAACCCCGAAGCTTTCTTT.

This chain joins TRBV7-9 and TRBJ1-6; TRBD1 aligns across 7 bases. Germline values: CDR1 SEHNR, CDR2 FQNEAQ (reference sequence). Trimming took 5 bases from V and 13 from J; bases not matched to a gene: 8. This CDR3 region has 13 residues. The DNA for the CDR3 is TGTGCCAGCAGCCCAGAACAGGGGTTGCCCCTCCACTTT. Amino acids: CASSPEQGLPLHF.

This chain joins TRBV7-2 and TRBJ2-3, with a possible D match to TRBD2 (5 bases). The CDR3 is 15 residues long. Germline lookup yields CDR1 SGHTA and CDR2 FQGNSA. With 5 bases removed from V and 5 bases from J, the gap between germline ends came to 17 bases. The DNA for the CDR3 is TGTGCCAGCAGCCCCTTGGGGAGTCAGGTAGATACGCAGTATTTT. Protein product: CASSPLGSQVDTQYF.

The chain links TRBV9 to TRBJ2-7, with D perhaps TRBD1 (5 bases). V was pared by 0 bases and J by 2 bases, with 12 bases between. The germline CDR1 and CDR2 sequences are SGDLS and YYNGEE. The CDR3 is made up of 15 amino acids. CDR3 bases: TGTGCCAGCAGCGTAGGGTTGACAGCCGCCTACGAGCAGTACTTC. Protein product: CASSVGLTAAYEQYF.